Presented here are 8 T cell receptor beta chains from one specimen sequenced in a study of identical twins. From the 5' RACE reads, TCRdb called clonotypes with MiXCR, one entry per CDR3 protein. The table lists some 560,000 distinct CDR3 sequences, 9% to 10% of them singletons. This sample also appeared in a second study, on yellow fever vaccine responses in identical twins.

Sequenced input: PBMCs. The receptors originated from a woman under 30 in good health.

This clonotype was detected a few times. The chain recombines TRBV7-6 with TRBJ2-3; 10 bases match TRBD2. Trimming cost V 5 bases and J 5 bases; bases outside gene matches: 13. This CDR3 spans 17 amino acids. Germline V gene sequence: CDR1 SGHVS, CDR2 FNYEAQ. The CDR3: CASSLGFSSGGGDTQYF. The CDR3 DNA follows: TGTGCCAGCAGCCTCGGGTTTTCTAGCGGGGGAGGAGATACGCAGTATTTT. Full variable domain (rest looked up from reference TRBV7-6 and TRBJ2-3): GAGVSQSPRYKVTKRGQDVALRCDPISGHVSLYWYRQALGQGPEFLTYFNYEAQQDKSGLPNDRFSAERPEGSISTLTIQRTEQRDSAMYRCASSLGFSSGGGDTQYFGPGTRLTVL.

This clonotype was seen more than once but under ten times. The chain joins TRBV20-1 to TRBJ2-7; the match to TRBD2 covers 10 bases. Trimming cost V 3 bases and J 6 bases; bases outside gene matches: 5. The CDR3 runs 13 residues. Germline CDR1 DFQATT, CDR2 SNEGSKA (reference sequence). CDR3 region: CSARGAGGPEQYF. The CDR3 DNA sequence: TGCAGTGCTAGGGGAGCGGGGGGGCCCGAGCAGTACTTC.

V is TRBV4-2 and J is TRBJ2-1; 10 bases line up with TRBD2. The CDR3 is made up of 16 amino acids. The V segment lost 0 bases and the J segment 7 bases; nucleotides outside the gene matches: 6. Germline values: CDR1 LGHNA, CDR2 YNFKEQ. The CDR3, as DNA: TGTGCCAGCAGCCAAGATCTAGCGGGGGTCCGGAATGAGCAGTTCTTC. Its protein is CASSQDLAGVRNEQFF.

This clonotype was counted between two and nine times. V and J are TRBV5-1 and TRBJ2-1; tentative D call: TRBD2 (6 bases). The germline V and J ends were trimmed by 0 bases and 13 bases, with 17 bases remaining between them. CDR3 size: 14 residues. Germline V CDR1 and CDR2: SGHRS, YFSETQ. CDR3 amino acids: CASSLGDFGRNQFF. The CDR3 DNA sequence: TGCGCCAGCAGCTTGGGGGACTTCGGGAGAAACCAGTTCTTC.

This clonotype was observed at least ten times. V and J are TRBV6-1 and TRBJ2-3; no clear D gene. Germline-derived CDR1 and CDR2 are MNHNS and SASEGT. The CDR3 loop spans 15 amino acids. Trimming took off 6 bases at V and 1 base at J, with 14 bases between the two ends. CDR3 DNA sequence: TGTGCCAGCAGCCGTACTATAAGCGGCACAGATACGCAGTATTTT. It is translated as CASSRTISGTDTQYF.

V gene TRBV6-5 combines with J gene TRBJ2-3, with D hard to call. Per germline, CDR1 MNHEY and CDR2 SVGAGI. The length of the CDR3 is 14 residues. V lost 2 bases and J 4 bases, leaving 10 bases between the germline ends. CDR3 region: CASSYDEVADTQYF. CDR3 nucleotide sequence: TGTGCCAGCAGTTACGACGAGGTTGCAGATACGCAGTATTTT.

At least ten counts were recorded for this clonotype. The chain carries TRBV6-2 or TRBV6-3 and TRBJ2-7; tentatively, D is TRBD2 (6 bases). Trimming took 6 bases from V and 0 from J, leaving 12 bases between them. Germline V lookup: CDR1 MNHEY, CDR2 SVGEGT. The CDR3 extends over 14 amino acids. CDR3 nucleotide sequence: TGTGCCAGCAGGGACATAGCGGACTCCTACGAGCAGTACTTC. It encodes CASRDIADSYEQYF.

This clonotype has ten or more counts. The rearrangement joins TRBV5-1 to TRBJ2-1; maybe TRBD1 (6 bases). This CDR3 comprises 13 residues. Germline V gene sequence: CDR1 SGHRS, CDR2 YFSETQ. Trimming stripped 6 bases from V and 6 bases from J, with 13 bases between. The CDR3 is CASISQGTNEQFF. For the CDR3, the DNA is TGCGCCAGCATATCACAGGGTACCAATGAGCAGTTCTTC.